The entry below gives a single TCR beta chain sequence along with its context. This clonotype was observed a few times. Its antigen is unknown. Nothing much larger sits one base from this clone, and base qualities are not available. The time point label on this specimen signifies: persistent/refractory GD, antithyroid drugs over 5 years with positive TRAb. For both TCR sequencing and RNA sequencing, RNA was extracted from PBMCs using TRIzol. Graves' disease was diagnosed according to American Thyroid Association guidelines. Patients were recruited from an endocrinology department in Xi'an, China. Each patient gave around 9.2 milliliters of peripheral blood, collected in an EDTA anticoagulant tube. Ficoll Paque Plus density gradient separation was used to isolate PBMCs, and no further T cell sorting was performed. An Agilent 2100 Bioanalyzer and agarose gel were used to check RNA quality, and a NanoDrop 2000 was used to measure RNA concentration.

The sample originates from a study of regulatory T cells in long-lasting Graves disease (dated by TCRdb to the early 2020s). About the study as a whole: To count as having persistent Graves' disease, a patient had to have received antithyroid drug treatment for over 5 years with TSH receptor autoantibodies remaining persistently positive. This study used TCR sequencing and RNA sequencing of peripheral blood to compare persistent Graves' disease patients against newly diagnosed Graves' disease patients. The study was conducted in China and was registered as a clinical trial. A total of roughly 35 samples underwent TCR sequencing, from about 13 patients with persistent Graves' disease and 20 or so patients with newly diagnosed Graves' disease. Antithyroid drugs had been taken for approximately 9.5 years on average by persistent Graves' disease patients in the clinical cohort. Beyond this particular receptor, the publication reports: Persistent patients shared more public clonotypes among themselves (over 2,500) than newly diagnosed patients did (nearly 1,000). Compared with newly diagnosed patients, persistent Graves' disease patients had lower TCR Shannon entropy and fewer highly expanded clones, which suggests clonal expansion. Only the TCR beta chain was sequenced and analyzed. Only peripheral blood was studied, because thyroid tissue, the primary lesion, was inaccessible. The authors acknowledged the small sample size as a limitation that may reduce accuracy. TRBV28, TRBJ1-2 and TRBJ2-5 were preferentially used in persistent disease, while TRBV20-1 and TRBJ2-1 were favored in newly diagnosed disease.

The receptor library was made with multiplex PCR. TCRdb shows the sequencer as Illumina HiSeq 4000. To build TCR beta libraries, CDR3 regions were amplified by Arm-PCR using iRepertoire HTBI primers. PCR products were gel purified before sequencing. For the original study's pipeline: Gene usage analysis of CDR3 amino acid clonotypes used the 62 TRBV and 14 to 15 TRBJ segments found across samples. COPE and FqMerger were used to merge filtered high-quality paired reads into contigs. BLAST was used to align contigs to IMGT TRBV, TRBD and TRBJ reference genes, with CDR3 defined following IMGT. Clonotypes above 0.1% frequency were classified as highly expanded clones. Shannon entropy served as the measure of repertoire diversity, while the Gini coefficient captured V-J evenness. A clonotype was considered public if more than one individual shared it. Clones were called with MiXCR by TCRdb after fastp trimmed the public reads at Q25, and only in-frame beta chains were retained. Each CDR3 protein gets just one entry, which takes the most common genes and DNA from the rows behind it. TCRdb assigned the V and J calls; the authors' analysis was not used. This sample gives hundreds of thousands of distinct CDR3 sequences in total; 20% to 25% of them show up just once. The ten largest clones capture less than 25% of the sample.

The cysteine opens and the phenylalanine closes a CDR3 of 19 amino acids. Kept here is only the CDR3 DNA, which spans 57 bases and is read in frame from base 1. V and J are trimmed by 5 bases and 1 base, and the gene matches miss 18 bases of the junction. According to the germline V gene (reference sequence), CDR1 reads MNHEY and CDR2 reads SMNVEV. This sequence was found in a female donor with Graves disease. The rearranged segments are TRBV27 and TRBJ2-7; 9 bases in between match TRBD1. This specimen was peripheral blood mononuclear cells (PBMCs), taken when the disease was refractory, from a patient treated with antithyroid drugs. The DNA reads TGTGCCAGCAGTCCGCACCCGTCGGGCGGGACAGGGATTTCCTACGAGCAGTACTTC. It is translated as CASSPHPSGGTGISYEQYF.